The 9 T cell receptor beta chains listed next were all sequenced from one sample in a study of CD8 T cells in Susac syndrome. Roughly 0.45 to 1 ug RNA was reverse transcribed with random hexamers. One entry per CDR3 protein, called by TCRdb with MiXCR from the immunoSEQ multiplex PCR reads. The sample shows 200,000 or so distinct CDR3 sequences, 92% of them seen only once. Sequenced sample: CD8+ T cells from PBMCs. Every receptor here comes from a human donor with multiple sclerosis.

V is TRBV12-3 or TRBV12-4 and J is TRBJ2-7; maybe TRBD1 (6 bases). V lost 6 bases to trimming and J lost 1 base, with 10 bases between them. CDR3 size: 13 residues. CDR3: CASRGTGSYEQYF. The DNA of the CDR3 is TGTGCCAGCAGGGGAACAGGGTCCTACGAGCAGTACTTC.

The chain employs TRBV18 and TRBJ1-1, with D possibly TRBD1 on 5 matching bases. Germline CDR1 reads KGHSH; CDR2 reads LQKENI. The germline V and J ends were trimmed by 2 bases and 10 bases, with 14 bases remaining between them. The CDR3 runs to 13 residues. CDR3 bases: TGTGCCAGCTCACCAGCACTTTCCGGGGGAGCTTTCTTT. This translates into CASSPALSGGAFF. The entire variable domain, with the rest obtained from reference TRBV18 and TRBJ1-1, is as follows: NAGVMQNPRHLVRRRGQEARLRCSPMKGHSHVYWYRQLPEEGLKFMVYLQKENIIDESGMPKERFSAEFPKEGPSILRIQQVVRGDSAAYFCASSPALSGGAFFGQGTRLTVV.

The table lists this clonotype with a count of one. The rearrangement links TRBV7-9 to TRBJ1-1; possible D gene TRBD1, 5 bases. Germline CDR1 reads SEHNR; CDR2 reads FQNEAQ (reference sequence). The ends were cut back, 5 bases at V and 1 base at J, with 14 bases in the middle. CDR3 length: 15 residues. DNA of the CDR3: TGTGCCAGCAGCGGGGCCACCTTTCCGAACACTGAAGCTTTCTTT. Encoded protein: CASSGATFPNTEAFF.

The chain combines TRBV27 with TRBJ2-1, with 7 bases identical to TRBD2. The CDR3 has 14 residues. Germline V gives CDR1 MNHEY, CDR2 SMNVEV (reference sequence). The V and J ends lost 5 bases and 4 bases, in that order; junction bases with no gene match: 5. The CDR3 sequence is CASSISAGYNEQFF. The CDR3, as DNA: TGTGCCAGCAGTATTTCAGCGGGGTACAATGAGCAGTTCTTC.

V and J are TRBV9 and TRBJ1-2; no firm D call. The CDR3 covers 14 residues. Trimming took 0 bases from V and 2 from J, leaving 8 bases between them. The germline gives CDR1 SGDLS, CDR2 YYNGEE. The CDR3 bases are TGTGCCAGCAGCGTAGGGGCGGAGAACTATGGCTACACCTTC. It encodes CASSVGAENYGYTF. The complete variable domain, with remaining parts taken from reference TRBV9 and TRBJ1-2, reads DSGVTQTPKHLITATGQRVTLRCSPRSGDLSVYWYQQSLDQGLQFLIQYYNGEERAKGNILERFSAQQFPDLHSELNLSSLELGDSALYFCASSVGAENYGYTFGSGTRLTVV.

V usage is TRBV19 and J usage is TRBJ2-1, with 12 bases that match TRBD2. This CDR3 spans 15 amino acids. The V gene end was trimmed by 5 bases and the J gene end by 8 bases; junction bases not matched to a gene: 7. CDR1 is LNHDA, CDR2 SQIVND, per germline (reference sequence). CDR3 residues: CASSRASGGADEQFF. CDR3 sequence (DNA): TGTGCCAGTAGTCGGGCTAGCGGGGGGGCCGATGAGCAGTTCTTC.

The rearrangement joins TRBV5-4 to TRBJ2-1, with 10 bases identical to TRBD2. After removal of 0 bases from V and 7 bases from J, the junction contained 10 bases not matched to a gene. The CDR3 sequence is 17 residues long. CDR1 and CDR2 from the germline V gene are SGHNT and YYREEE (reference sequence). The CDR3 sequence: CASSLEASGRGGNEQFF. CDR3 nucleotide sequence: TGTGCCAGCAGCTTGGAGGCTAGCGGGAGAGGAGGGAATGAGCAGTTCTTC. Full variable domain (rest looked up from reference TRBV5-4 and TRBJ2-1): ETGVTQSPTHLIKTRGQQVTLRCSSQSGHNTVSWYQQALGQGPQFIFQYYREEENGRGNFPPRFSGLQFPNYSSELNVNALELDDSALYLCASSLEASGRGGNEQFFGPGTRLTVL.

V and J are TRBV9 and TRBJ1-1, with D possibly TRBD1 on 5 matching bases. From germline, CDR1 is SGDLS and CDR2 YYNGEE. This CDR3 is 14 amino acids long. Trimming took 1 base from V and 5 from J, leaving 12 bases between them. The CDR3 protein is CASSVSGGETEAFF. The CDR3, as DNA: TGTGCCAGCAGCGTAAGTGGAGGGGAAACTGAAGCTTTCTTT.

This chain joins TRBV12-3 or TRBV12-4 and TRBJ2-7; D perhaps matches TRBD2 (6 bases). The V and J ends lost 4 bases and 3 bases respectively, with 10 bases between them. The CDR3 extends over 13 amino acids. In DNA form, the CDR3 reads TGTGCCAGCAGTTGGGGGACTCTCTACGAGCAGTACTTC. This encodes CASSWGTLYEQYF.